What follows are 3 T cell receptor beta chains derived from one specimen sequenced in a study of T cell responses to AZD1222 COVID-19 vaccine. Generated by immunoSEQ multiplex PCR, the TCRdb table keeps only in-frame clones and is missing some. The sample consists of some 110,000 clones, roughly nine tenths of them appearing once. This specimen was peripheral blood, taken 28 days after the second AZD1222 dose. These receptors came from an adult who received the AZD1222 COVID-19 vaccine.

V usage is TRBV6-1 and J usage is TRBJ1-5, with D perhaps TRBD1 (5 bases). The ends were cut back, 0 bases at V and 6 bases at J, with 15 bases in the middle. CDR3 length equals 16 residues. Germline assignment: CDR1 MNHNS and CDR2 SASEGT. CDR3 in amino acids: CASSEAYRTGSQPQHF. The CDR3 region has the DNA TGTGCCAGCAGTGAAGCTTATAGAACAGGAAGTCAGCCCCAGCATTTT.

The CDR3 nucleotides read TGTGCCAGCAGCTTAGGGGCTAGCGGTTTCAATGAGCAGTTCTTC. Encoded protein: CASSLGASGFNEQFF. This chain connects TRBV7-3 to TRBJ2-1, with TRBD2 matching 7 bases. Germline V CDR1 and CDR2: SGHTA, FQGTGA. Unmatched junction bases numbered 7, after V lost 2 bases and J lost 6 bases. The CDR3 consists of 15 residues.

The CDR3 DNA reads TGCGCCAGCAGCCAAGATGGAACGGTCACAGATACGCAGTATTTT. It encodes CASSQDGTVTDTQYF. J is TRBJ2-3 and V is TRBV4-1, with D unclear. CDR3 length: 15 residues. V dropped 0 bases and J dropped 2 bases, with 9 bases sitting between them. Germline V gene data show CDR1 as MGHRA and CDR2 as YSYEKL.